This T cell receptor (beta chain) appears in the sequencing data of a study of T cell responses to AZD1222 COVID-19 vaccine. Study at large: Some second doses came at about 4 weeks and others at about 12 weeks; these were pooled. Study results and limitations: Repertoire collection took place solely once the T cell response had peaked. Nearly half of spike-specific TCRs reportedly target unmutated variant regions. A mostly white British donor set with more females was recruited, and clonal diversity was possibly underestimated.

Generated by immunoSEQ multiplex PCR, the TCRdb table keeps only in-frame clones and is missing some. The sample lists 150,000 to 200,000 clones, approximately 92% occurring once. Turning to this clone: Its antigen is unknown.

The TCR sequence derives from an adult in good health. Sequenced here: peripheral blood, sampled on day 0 of AZD1222 vaccination.

The CDR3 DNA reads TGTGCCAGCAGCCTCAAACAGGGTGGAGGCAATCAGCCCCAGCATTTT. It yields the protein CASSLKQGGGNQPQHF. The chain uses TRBV7-8 and TRBJ1-5; a possible D gene is TRBD1 (6 bases). V dropped 5 bases and J dropped 2 bases, with 16 bases sitting between them. The germline V gene encodes CDR1 SGHVS and CDR2 FQNEAQ. The CDR3 extends over 16 amino acids.